This T cell receptor beta chain came from a study of cytomegalovirus exposure and HLA in healthy donors. V shed 7 bases and J shed 4 bases, with 13 bases lying between them. The CDR3 extends over 13 amino acids. Germline CDR1 is SGHTA and CDR2 is FQGNSA. On this clone itself: What it binds is unknown.

Study-wide results and limits: An analysis was carried out at a later point. It showed that HLA-associated TCR beta chains were more clonally expanded than equally common non-associated chains.

This PCR relied on a set of 60 Vbeta primers and 13 Jbeta primers. Repertoires were generated with immunoSEQ multiplex PCR, while TCRdb's copy carries only in-frame clones and drops some. The table has about 160,000 clones, 77% seen once. Sequenced: PBMCs. This chain uses TRBV7-2 with TRBJ1-1; a possible D gene is TRBD1 (5 bases). This clonotype was sampled from a man aged 25 to 45 in good health and CMV-seropositive. CDR3 nucleotide sequence: TGTGCCAGCACCATTCAGGGTGGCACTGAAGCTTTCTTT. Residues: CASTIQGGTEAFF.